A single count supports the clone carrying this T cell receptor (beta chain). Its specificity is not known. This sample is drawn from a study of Ad26.COV2.S vaccination and SARS-CoV-2 variants. Whole-study context: In the COV1001 trial, the donor was in the Ad26.COV2.S arm. Study-wide findings and caveats: Total responses of T cells may have been underestimated by the analyses of TCR breadth and depth.

This table comes from immunoSEQ multiplex PCR, and its TCRdb copy is limited to in-frame clones, with some not included. The table has about 410,000 clones, 80% to 95% seen once. Indicated treatment: some 19 received Ad26.COV2.S at low or high dose, single or two shots; about five received placebo; per-sample allocation not given. After the first vaccine or placebo injection, samples were drawn on day 63. V was shortened by 7 bases and J by 0 bases, with 18 bases between the two germline ends. Looked up from germline, CDR1 is MDHEN and CDR2 is SYDVKM. CDR3 length: 16 residues. The sample here was peripheral blood, taken in a trial of Ad26.COV2.S vaccine versus placebo. This sequence joins TRBV28 and TRBJ1-1, with a weak D call TRBD1 (6 bases). This clonotype was sampled from a person aged 18-60 years who received the Ad26.COV2.S COVID-19 vaccine or a placebo. CDR3 in amino acids: CASTPYGRGMNTEAFF. CDR3 nucleotide sequence: TGTGCCAGCACACCTTATGGCAGGGGCATGAACACTGAAGCTTTCTTT.